The 5 T cell receptor beta chains presented below share a single source sample, sequenced in a study of shared T cell receptors in the human thymus. Using immunoSEQ multiplex PCR, the repertoire was profiled, and TCRdb retains in-frame clones only, with some absent. The repertoire includes approximately 490,000 clones, around 78% of them detected once, and roughly 0.013% sits in the top ten. Separately, the same data were catalogued under a study of human thymus T cells.

Sequenced input: thymocytes. Source of these receptors: a boy under two years old with a congenital heart defect.

The genes are TRBV18 and TRBJ2-5; D is perhaps TRBD1 (5 bases). CDR3 length: 16 residues. V was shortened by 6 bases and J by 2 bases, with 19 bases between the two germline ends. CDR1 KGHSH and CDR2 LQKENI come from the germline V gene. For the CDR3, the DNA is TGTGCCAGCTCGGCCCCATCCAGGGTCGGGCAAGAGACCCAGTACTTC. This gives the protein CASSAPSRVGQETQYF.

The V gene is TRBV5-3, the J gene TRBJ2-3; 9 nucleotides line up with TRBD1. TRBV5-3 is assigned to the ORF class and has an uncertain function. The V and J ends lost 3 bases and 2 bases, in that order; junction bases with no gene match: 10. The CDR3 length is 17 residues. The DNA for the CDR3 is TGTGCCAGAAGCTCAGCGTCGGGACAGGGTATCACAGATACGCAGTATTTT. Translating it yields CARSSASGQGITDTQYF.

The chain combines TRBV4-3 with TRBJ2-5; 12 bases line up with TRBD2. The CDR3 sequence is 12 residues long. Germline CDR1 and CDR2: LGHNA and YSLEER. Unmatched junction bases numbered 3, after V lost 2 bases and J lost 14 bases. CDR3 residues: CASSQQGLAGYF. CDR3 DNA: TGCGCCAGCAGCCAACAGGGACTAGCGGGTTACTTC.

This chain uses TRBV7-2 with TRBJ2-7, with 10 bases matching TRBD2. Germline V gene sequence: CDR1 SGHTA, CDR2 FQGNSA. Unmatched junction bases numbered 4, after V lost 3 bases and J lost 2 bases. The CDR3 covers 15 residues. The CDR3 protein is CASSFRTSGTYEQYF. Written as DNA, the CDR3 is TGTGCCAGCAGCTTCCGGACTAGCGGAACCTACGAGCAGTACTTC.

V usage is TRBV11-1 and J usage is TRBJ2-7; 9 positions agree with TRBD2. V lost 5 bases and J lost 6; bases outside the gene matches: 11. Germline CDR1 and CDR2: SGHAT and FQDESV (reference sequence). The CDR3 totals 15 residues. The CDR3 coding sequence is TGTGCCAGCAGCGATAGCGGGAGATCGGAAACCGAGCAGTACTTC. Translation gives CASSDSGRSETEQYF. Drawing the rest from reference TRBV11-1 and TRBJ2-7, the complete variable domain is EAEVAQSPRYKITEKSQAVAFWCDPISGHATLYWYRQILGQGPELLVQFQDESVVDDSQLPKDRFSAERLKGVDSTLKIQPAELGDSAMYLCASSDSGRSETEQYFGPGTRLTVT.